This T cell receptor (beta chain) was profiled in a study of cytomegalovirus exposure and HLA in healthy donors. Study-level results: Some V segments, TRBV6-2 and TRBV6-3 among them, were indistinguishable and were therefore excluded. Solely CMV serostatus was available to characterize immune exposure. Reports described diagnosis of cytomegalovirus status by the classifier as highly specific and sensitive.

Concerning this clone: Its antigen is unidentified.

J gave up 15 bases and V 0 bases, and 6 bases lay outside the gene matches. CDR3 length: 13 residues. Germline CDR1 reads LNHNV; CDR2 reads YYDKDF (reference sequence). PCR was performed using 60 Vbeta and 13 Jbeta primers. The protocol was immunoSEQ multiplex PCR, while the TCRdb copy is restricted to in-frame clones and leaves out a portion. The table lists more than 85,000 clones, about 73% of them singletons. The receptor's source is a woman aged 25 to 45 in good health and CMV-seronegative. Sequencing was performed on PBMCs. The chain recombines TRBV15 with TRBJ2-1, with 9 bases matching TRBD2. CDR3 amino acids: CATSRDGGRDPFF. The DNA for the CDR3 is TGTGCCACCAGCAGAGATGGCGGGAGGGATCCGTTCTTC. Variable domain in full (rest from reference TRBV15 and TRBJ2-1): DAMVIQNPRYQVTQFGKPVTLSCSQTLNHNVMYWYQQKSSQAPKLLFHYYDKDFNNEADTPDNFQSRRPNTSFCFLDIRSPGLGDTAMYLCATSRDGGRDPFFGPGTRLTVL.